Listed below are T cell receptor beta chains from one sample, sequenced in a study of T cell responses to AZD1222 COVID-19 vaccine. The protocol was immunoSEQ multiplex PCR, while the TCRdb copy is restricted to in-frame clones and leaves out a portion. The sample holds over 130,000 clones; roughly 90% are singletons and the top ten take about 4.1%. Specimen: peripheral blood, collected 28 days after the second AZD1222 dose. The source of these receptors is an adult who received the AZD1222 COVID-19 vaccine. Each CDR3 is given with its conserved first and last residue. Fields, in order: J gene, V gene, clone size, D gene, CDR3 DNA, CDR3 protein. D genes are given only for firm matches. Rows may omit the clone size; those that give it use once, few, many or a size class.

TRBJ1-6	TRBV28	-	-	TGTGCCAGCACTTCCCCTCGGGGGCGATCACCCCTCCACTTT	CASTSPRGRSPLHF
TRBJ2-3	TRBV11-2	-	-	TGTGCCAGCAGCCTCAGGGGGGGGCGGGCAGATACGCAGTATTTT	CASSLRGGRADTQYF
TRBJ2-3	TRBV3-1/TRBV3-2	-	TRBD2	TGTGCCAGCAGCCCTCTAGCGGGGGGTGACTCTAGCACAGATACGCAGTATTTT	CASSPLAGGDSSTDTQYF
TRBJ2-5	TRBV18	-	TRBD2	TGTGCCAGCTCACCCCGACTAGCCGGTACAGAGACCCAGTACTTC	CASSPRLAGTETQYF
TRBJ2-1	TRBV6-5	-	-	TGTGCCAGCAGTCTACCGGGACGCTACAATGAGCAGTTCTTC	CASSLPGRYNEQFF
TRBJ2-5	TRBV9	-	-	TGTGCCAGCAGCACAAGAACCGGGACACCGTACCAAGAGACCCAGTACTTC	CASSTRTGTPYQETQYF
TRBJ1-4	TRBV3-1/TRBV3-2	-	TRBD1	TGTGCCAGCAGCCAAAAGACAGGGGTTTCTGAAAAACTGTTTTTT	CASSQKTGVSEKLFF
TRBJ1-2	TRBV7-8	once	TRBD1	TGTGCCAGCAGCTCGGCGGACAGGAGGGGCTACACCTTC	CASSSADRRGYTF
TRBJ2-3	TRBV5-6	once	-	TGTGCCAGCAGCAAAAACGTGGGGGTGGACCTCACAGATACGCAGTATTTT	CASSKNVGVDLTDTQYF
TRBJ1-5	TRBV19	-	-	TGTGCCAGTAGTATAGGCGCGGCGCCCCAGCATTTT	CASSIGAAPQHF
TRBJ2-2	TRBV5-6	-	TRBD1	TGTGCCAGCAGCGCCAGGACAGGGGGCCTCGGGGAGCTGTTTTTT	CASSARTGGLGELFF
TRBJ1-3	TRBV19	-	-	TGTGCCACAAAGAGAGAGGGGGGCTCTGGAAACACCATATATTTT	CATKREGGSGNTIYF
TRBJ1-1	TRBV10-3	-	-	TGTGCCATCAGGGAAGGAGGGAGGGCCACTGAAGCTTTCTTT	CAIREGGRATEAFF
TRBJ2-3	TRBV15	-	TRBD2	TGTGCCACCAGCAAAGGGACTAGCGGGAGGAAAACAGATACGCAGTATTTT	CATSKGTSGRKTDTQYF
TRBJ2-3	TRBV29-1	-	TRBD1	TGCAGCGTAAAGGACAGGCAGGCGCAGTATTTT	CSVKDRQAQYF
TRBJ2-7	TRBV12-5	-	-	TGTGCTAGTGCCCGGGACTCAGAATCCTACGAGCAGTACTTC	CASARDSESYEQYF
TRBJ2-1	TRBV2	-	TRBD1	TGTGCCAGCAGTGAAGGGACAGGACTGCTACTGTTCTTC	CASSEGTGLLLFF
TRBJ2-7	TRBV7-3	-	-	TGTGCCAGCAGCTTAAGAGTATGGTTCCCCTACGAGCAGTACTTC	CASSLRVWFPYEQYF
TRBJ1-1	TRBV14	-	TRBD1	TGTGCCAGCAGCCCAAGACAGGGTTCAAGAGCTTTCTTT	CASSPRQGSRAFF
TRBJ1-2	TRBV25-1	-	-	TGTGCCAGCGGCCCTGGACGGGACTATGGCTACACCTTC	CASGPGRDYGYTF
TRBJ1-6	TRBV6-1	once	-	TGTGCCAGCAGTGGAGCGGTAGGCCACTATAATTCACCCCTCCACTTT	CASSGAVGHYNSPLHF
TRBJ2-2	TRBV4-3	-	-	TGCGCCAGCAGCCAAGATCACGACACCGGGGAGCTGTTTTTT	CASSQDHDTGELFF
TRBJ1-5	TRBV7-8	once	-	TGTGCCAGCAGCTTTAACGACAGGAACAGGCAGCCCCAGCATTTT	CASSFNDRNRQPQHF
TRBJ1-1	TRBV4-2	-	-	TGTGCCAGCAGCCAACATCGTAACTCCGGGGACGAGGCTTTCTTT	CASSQHRNSGDEAFF
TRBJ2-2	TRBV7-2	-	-	TGTGCCAGCAGCTTAGTAGGCGGATTGAACACCGGGGAGCTGTTTTTT	CASSLVGGLNTGELFF
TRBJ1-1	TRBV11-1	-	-	TGTGCCAGCAGACCTTTTTCAAGCCTCAGGGTCACTGAAGCTTTCTTT	CASRPFSSLRVTEAFF
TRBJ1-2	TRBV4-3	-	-	TGCGCCAGCAGCCCACAGATGGGGGGTGGCTACACCTTC	CASSPQMGGGYTF
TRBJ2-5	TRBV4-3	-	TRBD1	TGCGCCAGCAGCCGAGCGGACAGGCAAGAGACCCAGTACTTC	CASSRADRQETQYF
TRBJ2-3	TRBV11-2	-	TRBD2	TGTGCCAGCAGCTTAGGGCCCCAGAGCGGGAGGAGGACAGATACGCAGTATTTT	CASSLGPQSGRRTDTQYF
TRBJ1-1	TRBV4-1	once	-	TGCGCCAGCAGCCTATACCACAGGGACCTGAACACTGAAGCTTTCTTT	CASSLYHRDLNTEAFF
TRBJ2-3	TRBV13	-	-	TGTGCCAGCAGCTTGGGATTTCGGGGTACGCAGTATTTT	CASSLGFRGTQYF
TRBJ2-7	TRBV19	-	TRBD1	TGTGCCAGCGAACAGGGGCCCTACGAGCAGTACTTC	CASEQGPYEQYF
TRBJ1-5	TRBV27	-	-	TGTGCCAGCAGCAACAGCGAAAATCAGCCCCAGCATTTT	CASSNSENQPQHF
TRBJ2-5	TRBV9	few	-	TGTGCCAGCAGCGTAGCTCCCCAATGGGATGAGACCCAGTACTTC	CASSVAPQWDETQYF
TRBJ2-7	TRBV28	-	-	TGTGCCAGCAGTTTAATCTCTAGAGACGAGCAGTACTTC	CASSLISRDEQYF
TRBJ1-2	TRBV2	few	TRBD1	TGTGCCAGCCATCCCGGGACAGTTGGCTACACCTTC	CASHPGTVGYTF
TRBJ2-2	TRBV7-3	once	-	TGTGCCAGCAGCTTAACGCCAGGCCCCGGGGAGCTGTTTTTT	CASSLTPGPGELFF
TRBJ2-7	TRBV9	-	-	TGTGCCAGCAGCGTAGAGGTCTCCTACGAGCAGTACTTC	CASSVEVSYEQYF
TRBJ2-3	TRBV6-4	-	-	TGTGCCAGCAGTGACGGAAGCACAGATACGCAGTATTTT	CASSDGSTDTQYF
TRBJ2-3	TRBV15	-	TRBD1	TGTGCCACCTGGGACAGGGGACGACGTACAGATACGCAGTATTTT	CATWDRGRRTDTQYF
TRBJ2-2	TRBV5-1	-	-	TGCGCCAGCAGCTTGGGGTCCACAGCCGGGGAGCTGTTTTTT	CASSLGSTAGELFF
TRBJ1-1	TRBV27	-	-	TGTGCCAGCAGTTTATCGGGTGGGGGCACTGAAGCTTTCTTT	CASSLSGGGTEAFF
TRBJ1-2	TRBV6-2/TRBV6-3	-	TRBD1	TGTGCCAGCAGTTGGACAGGTGACTATGGCTACACCTTC	CASSWTGDYGYTF
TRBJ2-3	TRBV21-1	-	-	TGTGCCAGCAGCAAAGCTCCGACAGGGGGGCCAGATACGCAGTATTTT	CASSKAPTGGPDTQYF
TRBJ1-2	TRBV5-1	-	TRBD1	TGCGCCAGCCAGGCGGGACAGGGGTACTATGGCTACACCTTC	CASQAGQGYYGYTF
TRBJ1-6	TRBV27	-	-	TGTGCCAGCAGTTTTCGGGTCGGGCCACCCCTCCACTTT	CASSFRVGPPLHF
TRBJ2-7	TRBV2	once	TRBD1	TGTGCCAGCAGTATCGGGCAGGGGGCTATGTACGAGCAGTACTTC	CASSIGQGAMYEQYF